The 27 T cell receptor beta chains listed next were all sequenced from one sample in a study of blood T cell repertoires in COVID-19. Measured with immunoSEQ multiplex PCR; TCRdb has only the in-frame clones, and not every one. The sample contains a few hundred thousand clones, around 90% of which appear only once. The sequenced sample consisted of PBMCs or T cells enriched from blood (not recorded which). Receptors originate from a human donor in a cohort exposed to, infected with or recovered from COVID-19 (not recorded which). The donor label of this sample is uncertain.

The CDR3 region is CASSLLSEQFF. The CDR3 DNA follows: TGTGCCAGTAGTCTTCTATCTGAGCAGTTCTTC. This chain uses TRBV19 with TRBJ2-1, with no clear D. Germline V gene data show CDR1 as LNHDA and CDR2 as SQIVND (reference sequence). The CDR3 is 11 amino acids. Deletions cut 5 bases from V and 9 bases from J, with 8 bases between.

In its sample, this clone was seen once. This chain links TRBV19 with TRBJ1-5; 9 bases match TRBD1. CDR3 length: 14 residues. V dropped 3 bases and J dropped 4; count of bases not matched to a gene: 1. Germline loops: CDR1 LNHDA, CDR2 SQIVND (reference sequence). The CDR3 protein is CASSIGTGNQPQHF. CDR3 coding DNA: TGTGCCAGTAGTATCGGGACAGGGAATCAGCCCCAGCATTTT.

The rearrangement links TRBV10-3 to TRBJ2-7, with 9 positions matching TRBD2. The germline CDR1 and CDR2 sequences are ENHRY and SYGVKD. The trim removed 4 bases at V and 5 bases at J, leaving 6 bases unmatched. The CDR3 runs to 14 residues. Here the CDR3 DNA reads TGTGCCATCAGTGTGAAGGGCGGGGGGGACGAGCAGTACTTC. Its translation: CAISVKGGGDEQYF.

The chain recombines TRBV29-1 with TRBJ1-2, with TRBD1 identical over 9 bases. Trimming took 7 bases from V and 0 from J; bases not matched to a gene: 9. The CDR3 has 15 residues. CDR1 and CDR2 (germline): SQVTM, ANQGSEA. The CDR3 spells CSGLMDRGPNYGYTF. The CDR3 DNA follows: TGCAGCGGACTTATGGACAGGGGCCCTAACTATGGCTACACCTTC.

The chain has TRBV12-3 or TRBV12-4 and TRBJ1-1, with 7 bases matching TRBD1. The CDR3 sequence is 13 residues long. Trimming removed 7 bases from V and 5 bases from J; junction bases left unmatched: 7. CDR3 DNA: TGTGCCAGCATCGCAGACAGGGCAACTGAAGCTTTCTTT. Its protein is CASIADRATEAFF.

This CDR3 reads CAWSVGGRAGYTF. In DNA form, the CDR3 reads TGTGCCTGGAGTGTAGGGGGAAGAGCGGGCTACACCTTC. The rearrangement uses TRBV30 and TRBJ1-2; D perhaps matches TRBD1 (6 bases). The CDR3 length is 13 residues. Germline V lookup: CDR1 GTSNPN, CDR2 SVGIG (reference sequence). V was shortened by 0 bases and J by 8 bases, with 13 bases between the two germline ends.

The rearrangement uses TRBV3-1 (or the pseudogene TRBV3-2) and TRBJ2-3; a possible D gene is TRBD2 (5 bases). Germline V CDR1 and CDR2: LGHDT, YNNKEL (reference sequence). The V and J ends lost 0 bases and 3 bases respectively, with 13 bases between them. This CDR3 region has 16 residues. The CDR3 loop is CASSQDPLRGTDTQYF. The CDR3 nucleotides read TGTGCCAGCAGCCAAGACCCTCTACGGGGTACAGATACGCAGTATTTT.

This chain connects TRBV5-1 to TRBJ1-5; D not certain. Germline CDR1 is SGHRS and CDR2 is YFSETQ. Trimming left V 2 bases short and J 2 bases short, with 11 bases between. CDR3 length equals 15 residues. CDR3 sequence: CASSLDPSGNQPQHF. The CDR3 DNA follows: TGCGCCAGCAGCTTAGACCCTAGTGGCAATCAGCCCCAGCATTTT.

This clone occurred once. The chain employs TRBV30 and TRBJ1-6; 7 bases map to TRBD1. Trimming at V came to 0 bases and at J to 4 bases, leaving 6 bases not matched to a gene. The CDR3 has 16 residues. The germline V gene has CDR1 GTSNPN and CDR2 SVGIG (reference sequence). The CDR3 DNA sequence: TGTGCCTGGAGTGTACCAGGGGGGCCTTATAATTCACCCCTCCACTTT. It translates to CAWSVPGGPYNSPLHF.

CDR3 sequence reads: CASSIDPQGVNTEAFF. CDR3 nucleotide sequence: TGTGCCAGTAGTATAGATCCCCAGGGGGTGAACACTGAAGCTTTCTTT. The chain has TRBV19 and TRBJ1-1; 7 bases are shared with TRBD1. J gave up 0 bases and V 0 bases, and 4 bases lay outside the gene matches. The CDR3 totals 16 residues. The V gene's germline CDR1 is LNHDA and CDR2 SQIVND (reference sequence).

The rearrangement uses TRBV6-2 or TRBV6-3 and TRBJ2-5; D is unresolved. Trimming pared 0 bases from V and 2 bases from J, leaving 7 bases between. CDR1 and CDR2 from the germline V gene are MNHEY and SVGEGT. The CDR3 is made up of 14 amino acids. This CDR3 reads CASSYSTQQETQYF. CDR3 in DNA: TGTGCCAGCAGTTACTCCACCCAGCAAGAGACCCAGTACTTC.

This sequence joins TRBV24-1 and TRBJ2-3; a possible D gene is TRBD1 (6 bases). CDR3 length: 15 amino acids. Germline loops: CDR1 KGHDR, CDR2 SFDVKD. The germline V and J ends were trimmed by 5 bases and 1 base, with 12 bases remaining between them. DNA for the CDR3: TGTGCCACCAGTGGTTGGGGGCCGGGCACAGATACGCAGTATTTT. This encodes CATSGWGPGTDTQYF.

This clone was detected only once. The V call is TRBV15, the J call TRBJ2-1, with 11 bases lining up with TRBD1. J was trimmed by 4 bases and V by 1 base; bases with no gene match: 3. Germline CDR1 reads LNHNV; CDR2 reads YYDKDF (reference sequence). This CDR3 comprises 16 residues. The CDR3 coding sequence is TGTGCCACCAGCAGAGCCGGACAGGGGGCGTACAATGAGCAGTTCTTC. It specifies CATSRAGQGAYNEQFF.

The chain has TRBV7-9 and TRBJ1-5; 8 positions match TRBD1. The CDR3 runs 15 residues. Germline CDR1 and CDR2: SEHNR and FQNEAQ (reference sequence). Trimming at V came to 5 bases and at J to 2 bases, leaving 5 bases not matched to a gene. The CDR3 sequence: CASSAGQGGNQPQHF. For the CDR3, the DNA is TGTGCCAGCAGCGCCGGACAGGGCGGCAATCAGCCCCAGCATTTT.

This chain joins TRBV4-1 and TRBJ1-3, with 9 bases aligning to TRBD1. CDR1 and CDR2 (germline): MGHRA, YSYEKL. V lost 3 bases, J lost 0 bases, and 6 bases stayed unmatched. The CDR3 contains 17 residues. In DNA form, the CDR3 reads TGCGCCAGCAGCCAGGGCGTGACAGGGGGCTCTGGAAACACCATATATTTT. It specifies CASSQGVTGGSGNTIYF.

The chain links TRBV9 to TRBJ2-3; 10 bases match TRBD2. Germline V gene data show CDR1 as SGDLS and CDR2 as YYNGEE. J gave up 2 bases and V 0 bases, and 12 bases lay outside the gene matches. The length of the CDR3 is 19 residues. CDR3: CASSVDGLAGAISTDTQYF. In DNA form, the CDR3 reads TGTGCCAGCAGCGTAGACGGGCTAGCGGGGGCCATCTCCACAGATACGCAGTATTTT.

The CDR3 loop is CASSPAQGRFYEQYF. The CDR3 DNA reads TGTGCCAGCAGCCCCGCGCAGGGGCGCTTCTACGAGCAGTACTTC. The J gene is TRBJ2-7, the V gene TRBV7-2; D may be TRBD1 (6 bases). CDR3 length: 15 amino acids. The germline V and J ends were trimmed by 5 bases and 3 bases, with 17 bases remaining between them. The germline V gene has CDR1 SGHTA and CDR2 FQGNSA.

The CDR3 nucleotides read TGTGCCAGCTCAACACAGGGGGCGGAAGGCTACACCTTC. This gives the protein CASSTQGAEGYTF. The rearrangement uses TRBV18 and TRBJ1-2; 9 bases map to TRBD1. The CDR3 loop spans 13 amino acids. Germline V CDR1 and CDR2: KGHSH, LQKENI. Losses at the gene ends were 5 bases for V and 8 bases for J; bases not matched to a gene: 6.

For the CDR3, the DNA is TGTGCCAGCAGCCCGACCGACGGGGGATCTAGCACAGATACGCAGTATTTT. This codes for CASSPTDGGSSTDTQYF. The chain recombines TRBV3-1 (or the pseudogene TRBV3-2) with TRBJ2-3; D perhaps matches TRBD2 (6 bases). The ends were cut back, 4 bases at V and 0 bases at J, with 17 bases in the middle. There are 17 residues in the CDR3. Germline lookup yields CDR1 LGHDT and CDR2 YNNKEL (reference sequence).

For the CDR3, the DNA is TGTGCCAGTAGTCGGGGGGGTCCCTACGAGCAGTACTTC. Protein sequence: CASSRGGPYEQYF. The chain recombines TRBV19 with TRBJ2-7; 8 nucleotides align to TRBD2. The J segment lost 2 bases and the V segment lost 5 bases, leaving 2 bases of the junction unmatched. Germline V lookup: CDR1 LNHDA, CDR2 SQIVND (reference sequence). CDR3 size: 13 residues. Full variable domain (remainder filled in from reference TRBV19 and TRBJ2-7): DGGITQSPKYLFRKEGQNVTLSCEQNLNHDAMYWYRQDPGQGLRLIYYSQIVNDFQKGDIAEGYSVSREKKESFPLTVTSAQKNPTAFYLCASSRGGPYEQYFGPGTRLTVT.

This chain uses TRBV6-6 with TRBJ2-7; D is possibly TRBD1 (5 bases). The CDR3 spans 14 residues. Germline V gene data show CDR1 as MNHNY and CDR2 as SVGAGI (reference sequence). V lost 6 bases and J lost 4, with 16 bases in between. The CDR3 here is CASRPLDSTYEQYF. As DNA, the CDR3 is TGTGCCAGCAGACCCCTCGACAGCACTTACGAGCAGTACTTC.

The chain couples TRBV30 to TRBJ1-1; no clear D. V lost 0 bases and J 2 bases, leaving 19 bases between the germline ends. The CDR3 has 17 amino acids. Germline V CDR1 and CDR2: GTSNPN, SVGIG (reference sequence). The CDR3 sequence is CAWSVLFSGFPNTEAFF. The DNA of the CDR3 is TGTGCCTGGAGTGTACTCTTCTCCGGGTTCCCTAACACTGAAGCTTTCTTT.

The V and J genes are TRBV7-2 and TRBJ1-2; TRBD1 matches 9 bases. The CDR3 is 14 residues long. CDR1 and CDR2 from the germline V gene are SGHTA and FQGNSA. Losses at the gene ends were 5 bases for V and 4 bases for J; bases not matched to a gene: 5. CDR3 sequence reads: CASSPGTGTYGYTF. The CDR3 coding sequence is TGTGCCAGCAGCCCAGGGACAGGGACCTATGGCTACACCTTC.

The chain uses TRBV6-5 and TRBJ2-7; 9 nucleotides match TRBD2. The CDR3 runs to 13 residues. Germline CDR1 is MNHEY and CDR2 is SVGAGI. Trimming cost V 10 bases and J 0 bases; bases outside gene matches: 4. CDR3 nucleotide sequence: TGTGCCACACGCGGGGGGGCCTCCTACGAGCAGTACTTC. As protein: CATRGGASYEQYF.

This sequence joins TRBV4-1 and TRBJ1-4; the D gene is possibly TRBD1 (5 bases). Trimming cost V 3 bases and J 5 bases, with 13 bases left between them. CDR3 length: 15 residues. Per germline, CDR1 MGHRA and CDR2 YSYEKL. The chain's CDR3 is CASSQPGLENEKLFF. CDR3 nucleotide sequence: TGCGCCAGCAGCCAGCCGGGACTGGAGAATGAAAAACTGTTTTTT.

CDR3 DNA sequence: TGTGCCTGGAGTCCCGGCGGGTACGCTGAAGCTTTCTTT. This encodes CAWSPGGYAEAFF. V and J are TRBV30 and TRBJ1-1, with D uncertain. CDR3 length equals 13 residues. Germline V gene lookup returns CDR1 GTSNPN and CDR2 SVGIG (reference sequence). V shed 2 bases and J shed 6 bases, with 13 bases lying between them.

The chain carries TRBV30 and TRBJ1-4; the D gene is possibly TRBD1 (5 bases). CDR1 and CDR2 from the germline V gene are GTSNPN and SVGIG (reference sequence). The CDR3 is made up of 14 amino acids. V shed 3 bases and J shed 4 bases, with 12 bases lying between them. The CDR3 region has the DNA TGTGCCTGGAGCATGACAGCCTATAATGAAAAACTGTTTTTT. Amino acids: CAWSMTAYNEKLFF.